Sequencing of this T cell receptor beta chain was carried out in a study of T-cell memory formation after mild COVID-19. MiXCR was run by TCRdb on the 5' RACE reads, yielding one entry per CDR3 protein. This sample yields 57,000 or so distinct CDR3 sequences, of which 9.3% are seen a single time; 1.1% belongs to the top ten. This clonotype was counted only a few times. The antigen is undetermined. General study points: Mainly CM and EM harbored the contracting CD4+ clones; mainly EMRA harbored the CD8+ ones. Contracting clones, day 15 to 85, had balanced CD4/CD8, and later expanders favored CD4+.

The clonotype originates from a man aged 18 to 35 who had mild COVID-19 (a few samples of this study predate the infection). Cell type and time point are not known. The sequencing sample was made of PBMCs or a T cell subset sorted from them (not recorded which).

CDR3 amino acids: CASSGTGTGYSNQPQHF. The CDR3, as DNA: TGTGCCAGCTCAGGGACAGGGACTGGATATAGCAATCAGCCCCAGCATTTT. V gene TRBV18 combines with J gene TRBJ1-5; 9 bases are a match to TRBD1. V shed 5 bases and J 0 bases; nucleotides not matched to a gene: 8. The CDR3 consists of 17 residues. Germline CDR1 is KGHSH and CDR2 is LQKENI.